A selection of T cell receptor beta chains follows, all from one sample in a study of blood T cell repertoires in COVID-19. Clones were sequenced by immunoSEQ multiplex PCR, and TCRdb holds only the in-frame ones, with some missing. The sample has 250,000 to 300,000 clones, approximately 87% seen once. The sequenced sample consisted of peripheral blood. Receptors originate from a man aged 55 to 70 who had recovered from COVID-19. The CDR3 runs from the conserved cysteine through the conserved F or W. The order of the fields is CDR3 length, D gene, V gene, clone size, J gene, CDR3 DNA, CDR3 protein. D genes are given only for firm matches. For some rows the clone size is stated as once, few or many, or as a class when expanded; others skip it.

16	TRBD1	TRBV6-5	once	TRBJ1-1	TGTGCCAGCAGTTACGGACAGGGCGATGGGAGGGCTGAAGCTTTCTTT	CASSYGQGDGRAEAFF
16	TRBD1	TRBV18	.	TRBJ1-4	TGTGCCAGCTCACCACCTCAGGGGGCGATTGGAGAAAAACTGTTTTTT	CASSPPQGAIGEKLFF
21	.	TRBV21-1	.	TRBJ1-6	TGTGCCGAATTTCACCCCCCGGGCCGGACAGTAACAAGCTCCTATAATTCACCCCTCCACTTT	CAEFHPPGRTVTSSYNSPLHF
17	.	TRBV5-1	few	TRBJ1-2	TGCGCCAGCAGCTCGGGCCTCCGGGAGGGGCAGGTCTATGGCTACACCTTC	CASSSGLREGQVYGYTF
15	.	TRBV2	.	TRBJ1-2	TGTGCCAGCACAAGACTAAACTCTAACCCGGGGGGCTACACCTTC	CASTRLNSNPGGYTF
17	TRBD1	TRBV25-1	.	TRBJ1-6	TGTGCCAGCAGTGATCCATCAAGTCAGGGGGATAATTCACCCCTCCACTTT	CASSDPSSQGDNSPLHF
13	.	TRBV5-6	once	TRBJ2-7	TGTGCCAGCAGCTTCAGGGGTGGGTACGAGCAGTACTTC	CASSFRGGYEQYF
15	.	TRBV27	.	TRBJ1-2	TGTGCCAGCAGTTTAAAGCGCGGGCAGAACTATGGCTACACCTTC	CASSLKRGQNYGYTF
14	.	TRBV2	.	TRBJ1-1	TGTGCCAGCAGTCTCAGGACCCCGGGGACTGAAGCTTTCTTT	CASSLRTPGTEAFF
14	TRBD2	TRBV7-9	once	TRBJ2-5	TGTGCCAGCAGCTTAGGGCTAGCGGAGGAGACCCAGTACTTC	CASSLGLAEETQYF
15	.	TRBV10-2	.	TRBJ2-3	TGCGCCAGCAGTCCTCGGACTGGAAGCACAGATACGCAGTATTTT	CASSPRTGSTDTQYF
12	.	TRBV11-1	.	TRBJ2-1	TGTGCCAGCAGTCACCAGGGAAGGGAGCAGTTCTTC	CASSHQGREQFF
14	.	TRBV19	once	TRBJ1-1	TGTGCCAGTAGTCAGACCAGGGGTGGGACTGAAGCTTTCTTT	CASSQTRGGTEAFF
14	TRBD2	TRBV20-1	.	TRBJ2-7	TGCAGTGCTAGTCCTGGACTAGGGGCAAGGGAGCAGTACTTC	CSASPGLGAREQYF
15	TRBD1	TRBV5-1	.	TRBJ2-7	TGCGCCAGCAGCTTGGGGACAGGGTGGTTGGGCGAGCAGTACTTC	CASSLGTGWLGEQYF
13	TRBD2	TRBV29-1	.	TRBJ2-4	TGCAGCGTTGGCGGGAGCGGGAAAAACATTCAGTACTTC	CSVGGSGKNIQYF
15	.	TRBV19	.	TRBJ2-5	TGTGCCAGTAGTATAGATCATGTGGGAGTAGAGACCCAGTACTTC	CASSIDHVGVETQYF
17	.	TRBV27	.	TRBJ2-7	TGTGCCAGCAGTTTATCGGTTGGGGAAGCGGGCTCCTACGAGCAGTACTTC	CASSLSVGEAGSYEQYF
12	.	TRBV6-2/TRBV6-3	once	TRBJ1-6	TGTGCCAGCAGCCGAGAGACAACCCGCCTCCACTTT	CASSRETTRLHF
13	.	TRBV10-3	.	TRBJ1-2	TGTGCCATCAGTGACAGGGCCTACTATGGCTACACCTTC	CAISDRAYYGYTF
15	.	TRBV7-9	few	TRBJ2-3	TGTGCCAGCAGCTTCCGGACAGCTCCTGGGGATACGCAGTATTTT	CASSFRTAPGDTQYF
16	TRBD2	TRBV9	.	TRBJ2-1	TGTGCCAGCAGCCCTGGACTAGCGGGAGCCTACAATGAGCAGTTCTTC	CASSPGLAGAYNEQFF
15	TRBD2	TRBV5-1	.	TRBJ2-2	TGCGCCAGCAGGAGAACTAGCGGACACACCGGGGAGCTGTTTTTT	CASRRTSGHTGELFF
14	TRBD1	TRBV25-1	.	TRBJ2-7	TGTGCCAGCAGGGGCGGGACAGGCGCCTACGAGCAGTACTTC	CASRGGTGAYEQYF
19	.	TRBV21-1	.	TRBJ2-2	TGTGCCAGCAGCCGACCGACAGGGAAGTCTTTAAACCACCCCCGGGAGCTGTTTTTT	CASSRPTGKSLNHPRELFF
14	.	TRBV6-5	many	TRBJ2-2	TGTGCCAGCAGGGGGGAGGGGGACACCGGGGAGCTGTTTTTT	CASRGEGDTGELFF
15	.	TRBV28	.	TRBJ2-7	TGTGCCAGCACTAAGGGGGATCCAGGTTCCTACGAGCAGTACTTC	CASTKGDPGSYEQYF
14	TRBD2	TRBV6-5	.	TRBJ2-7	TGTGCCAGCAGAAATAGCGGGGGAGCCGGCGAGCAGTACTTC	CASRNSGGAGEQYF